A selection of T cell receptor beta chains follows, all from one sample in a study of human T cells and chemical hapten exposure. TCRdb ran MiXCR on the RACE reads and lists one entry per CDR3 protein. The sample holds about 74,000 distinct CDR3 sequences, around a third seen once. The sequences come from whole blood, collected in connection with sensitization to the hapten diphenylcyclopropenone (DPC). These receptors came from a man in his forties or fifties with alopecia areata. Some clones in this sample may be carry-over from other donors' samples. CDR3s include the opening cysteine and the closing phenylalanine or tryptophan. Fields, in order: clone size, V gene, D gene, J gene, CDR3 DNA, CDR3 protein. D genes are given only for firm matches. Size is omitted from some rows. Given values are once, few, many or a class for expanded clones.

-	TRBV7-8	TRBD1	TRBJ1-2	TGTGCCAGCAGCTCAAGTTGGGGACAGGAGGGGTATGGCTACACCTTC	CASSSSWGQEGYGYTF
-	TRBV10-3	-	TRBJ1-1	TGTGCCATCAGTTGGAGCGGAAACACTGAAGCTTTCTTT	CAISWSGNTEAFF
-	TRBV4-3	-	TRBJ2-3	TGCGCCAGCAGCCCCCATAAGAGCGGCCCCCGGGGAGATACGCAGTATTTT	CASSPHKSGPRGDTQYF
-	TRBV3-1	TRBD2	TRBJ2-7	TGTGCCAGCAGCCCCCCTAGCGGTCCCTACGAGCAGTACTTC	CASSPPSGPYEQYF
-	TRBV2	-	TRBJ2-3	TGTGCCAGCAGCCAGGGGCCAGATACGCAGTATTTT	CASSQGPDTQYF
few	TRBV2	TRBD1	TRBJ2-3	TGTGCCAGCAGTGTTCAGGGGGCATGGACAGATACGCAGTATTTT	CASSVQGAWTDTQYF
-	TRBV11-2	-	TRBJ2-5	TGTGCCAGCAGCTTAGGGACTGGGCAAGAGACCCAGTACTTC	CASSLGTGQETQYF
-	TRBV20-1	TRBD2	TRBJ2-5	TGCAGTGCTCTAACTAGCGGGAGTTTCCATGTGGAAGAGACCCAGTACTTC	CSALTSGSFHVEETQYF
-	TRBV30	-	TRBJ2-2	TGTGCCTGGAGTCCGGGACTCTTGGCCGGGGAGCTGTTTTTT	CAWSPGLLAGELFF
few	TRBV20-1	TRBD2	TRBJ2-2	TGCAGTGCTAGACCCCTTGAAGCGGGAGGCCCCACCGGGGAGCTGTTTTTT	CSARPLEAGGPTGELFF
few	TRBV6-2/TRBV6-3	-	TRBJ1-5	TGTGCCAGCAGTTATAGGGATAATCAGCCCCAGCATTTT	CASSYRDNQPQHF
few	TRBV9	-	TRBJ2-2	TGTGCCAGCAGCGTAGTTAGCTCCGGGGAGCTGTTTTTT	CASSVVSSGELFF
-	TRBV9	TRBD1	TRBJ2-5	TGTGCCAGCAGCATCGGACAGGGGTGGCGAGAGACCCAGTACTTC	CASSIGQGWRETQYF
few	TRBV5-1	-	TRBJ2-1	TGCGCCAGCAGCTTGGAGGGCGGGTATGAGCAGTTCTTC	CASSLEGGYEQFF
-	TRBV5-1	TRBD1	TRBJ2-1	TGCGCCAGCAGCTTTAAAGGGGGCGCCTACAATGAGCAGTTCTTC	CASSFKGGAYNEQFF
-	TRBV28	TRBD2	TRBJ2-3	TGTGCCAGCAATCTCTTAGCGGGAGGAAGCACAGATACGCAGTATTTT	CASNLLAGGSTDTQYF
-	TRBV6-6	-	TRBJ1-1	TGTGCCAGCAGTGAAAGGGGGGGAACTGAAGCTTTCTTT	CASSERGGTEAFF
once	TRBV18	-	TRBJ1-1	TGTGCCAGCTCACCACCGAGAGGGCGACGAACAGAAGCTTTCTTT	CASSPPRGRRTEAFF
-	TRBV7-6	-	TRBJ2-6	TGTGCCAGCAGCTTAGCCACCGTGAGCTCTGGGGCCAACGTCCTGACTTTC	CASSLATVSSGANVLTF
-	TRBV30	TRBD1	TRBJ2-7	TGTGCCTGGACCAGGGACAGCTCCTACGAGCAGTACTTC	CAWTRDSSYEQYF
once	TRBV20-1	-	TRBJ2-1	TGCAGTGCGCTAACAGGCCGAAAAGGGAACAATGAGCAGTTCTTC	CSALTGRKGNNEQFF
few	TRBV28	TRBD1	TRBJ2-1	TGTGCCAGCAGAACAGGGGCTACCTACAATGAGCAGTTCTTC	CASRTGATYNEQFF
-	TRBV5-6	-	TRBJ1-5	TGTGCCAGCAGCTTGTGGGTGGGGGCGAGCAATCAGCCCCAGCATTTT	CASSLWVGASNQPQHF
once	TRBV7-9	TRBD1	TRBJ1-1	TGTGCCAGCAGCCCAGGGGTAGACAGGGGTATCGATGAAGCTTTCTTT	CASSPGVDRGIDEAFF
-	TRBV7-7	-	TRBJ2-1	TGTGCCAGCAGCTTAAGGGGGGTGTCCAATGAGCAGTTCTTC	CASSLRGVSNEQFF
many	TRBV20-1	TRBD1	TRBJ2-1	TGCAGTGCCCCCGATCCGGACAGGGGCTACAATGAGCAGTTCTTC	CSAPDPDRGYNEQFF
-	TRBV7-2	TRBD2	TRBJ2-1	TGTGCCAGCAGCCCGCAGGGACTAGTATCCTACAATGAGCAGTTCTTC	CASSPQGLVSYNEQFF
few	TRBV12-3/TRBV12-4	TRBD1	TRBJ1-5	TGTGCCAGCAGCCCTGGACAGGGGGTGTATCAGCCCCAGCATTTT	CASSPGQGVYQPQHF
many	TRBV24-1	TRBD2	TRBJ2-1	TGTGCCACCAGTGCCTACCTAGCGGGAGGTTACAATGAGCAGTTCTTC	CATSAYLAGGYNEQFF
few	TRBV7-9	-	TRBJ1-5	TGTGCCAGCAGCTCAGGGAATCAGCCCCAGCATTTT	CASSSGNQPQHF
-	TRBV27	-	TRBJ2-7	TGTGCCAGCAGTTTGTACGTCTCTTACGAGCAGTACTTC	CASSLYVSYEQYF
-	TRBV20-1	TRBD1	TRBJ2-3	TGCAGTGCTGACAGGGCTCCCACAGATACGCAGTATTTT	CSADRAPTDTQYF
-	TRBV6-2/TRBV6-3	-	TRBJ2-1	TGTGCCAGCAGCCTAGGAGGGGCGGATGAGCAGTTCTTC	CASSLGGADEQFF
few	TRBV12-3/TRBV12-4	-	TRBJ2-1	TGTGCCAGCAGTCCGCTCACTAGTTTCTACAATGAGCAGTTCTTC	CASSPLTSFYNEQFF
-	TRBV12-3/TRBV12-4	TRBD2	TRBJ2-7	TGTGCCAGCAAAAAACAGCGGGGCGGACAGTACTTC	CASKKQRGGQYF
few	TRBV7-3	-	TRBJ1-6	TGTGCCAGCAGTGCGTGGATCAATTCACCCCTCCACTTT	CASSAWINSPLHF
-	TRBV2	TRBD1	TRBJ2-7	TGTGCCAGCGGAAGAGGACAGGTGGTCTACGAGCAGTACTTC	CASGRGQVVYEQYF
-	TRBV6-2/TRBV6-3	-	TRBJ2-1	TGTGCCAGCAGTTATGTTATGACAGGGAGGGATGAGCAGTTCTTC	CASSYVMTGRDEQFF
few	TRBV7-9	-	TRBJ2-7	TGTGCCAGCAGCTTAGAGGGCCGAGGGCTAGCCGGGGATGGTTACGAGCAGTACTTC	CASSLEGRGLAGDGYEQYF
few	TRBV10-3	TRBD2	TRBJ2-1	TGTGCCACCCTAGCGGGAGGACCTCTCGGTGAGCAGTTCTTC	CATLAGGPLGEQFF
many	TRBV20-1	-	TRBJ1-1	TGCAGTGCTAGAGGTCCCAGAGGTAACACTGAAGCTTTCTTT	CSARGPRGNTEAFF
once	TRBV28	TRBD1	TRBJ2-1	TGTGCCAGCCGACCGACACAGGGGTTGCATATCGGTGAGCAGTTCTTC	CASRPTQGLHIGEQFF
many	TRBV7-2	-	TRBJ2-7	TGTGCCAGCAGCTTAGGGTCTAGAGCGTACGAGCAGTACTTC	CASSLGSRAYEQYF
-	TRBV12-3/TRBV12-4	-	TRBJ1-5	TGTGCCAGCAGTTTGACAGGTGGGCATCAGCCCCAGCATTTT	CASSLTGGHQPQHF
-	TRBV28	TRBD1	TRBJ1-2	TGTGCCAGCAGTACCGGGACAGGGAATAACTATGGCTACACCTTC	CASSTGTGNNYGYTF
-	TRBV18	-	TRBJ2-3	TGTGCCAGCTCACCGGGGCGGATCACAGATACGCAGTATTTT	CASSPGRITDTQYF
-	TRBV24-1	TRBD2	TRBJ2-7	TGTGCCACCAGTTTGGGGACTAGCGGGAGTAACGAGCAGTACTTC	CATSLGTSGSNEQYF
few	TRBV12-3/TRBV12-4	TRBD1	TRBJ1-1	TGTGCCAGCAGACAGGGGGCCGGGAACACTGAAGCTTTCTTT	CASRQGAGNTEAFF
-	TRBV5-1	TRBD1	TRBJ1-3	TGCGCCAGCAGCTTGGTGGACAGGGGGCCTGGAAACACCATATATTTT	CASSLVDRGPGNTIYF
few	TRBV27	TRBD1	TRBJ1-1	TGTGCCAGCAGTTTAGCGACAGGGCGGAACACTGAAGCTTTCTTT	CASSLATGRNTEAFF
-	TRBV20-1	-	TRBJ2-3	TGCAGTGCGGCGGCAGCCACAGATACGCAGTATTTT	CSAAAATDTQYF
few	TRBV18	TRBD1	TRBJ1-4	TGTGCCAGCTCACCAGGACAGGCCATTGAAAAACTGTTTTTT	CASSPGQAIEKLFF
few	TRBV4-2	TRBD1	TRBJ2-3	TGTGCCAGCAGCCCTCGGACAGGGGGCGAAACAGATACGCAGTATTTT	CASSPRTGGETDTQYF
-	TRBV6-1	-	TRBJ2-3	TGTGCCAGCAGTGAAACCGGAGCGAGGGGAGATACGCAGTATTTT	CASSETGARGDTQYF
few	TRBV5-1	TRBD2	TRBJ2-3	TGCGCCAGCAGCTTGGGAGGCCTAGCGGGAGCAGATACGCAGTATTTT	CASSLGGLAGADTQYF
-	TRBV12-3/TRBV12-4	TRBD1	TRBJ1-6	TGTGCCAGCAGTTTCGGACAGGGGAATTCACCCCTCCACTTT	CASSFGQGNSPLHF
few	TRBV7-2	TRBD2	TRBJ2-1	TGTGCCAGCAGCCGGGGACTAGCCAAGCACAATGAGCAGTTCTTC	CASSRGLAKHNEQFF
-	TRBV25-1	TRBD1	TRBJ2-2	TGTGCCAGCAGTAAGGACAGGACTAACACCGGGGAGCTGTTTTTT	CASSKDRTNTGELFF
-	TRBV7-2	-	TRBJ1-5	TGTGCCAGCAGCCCGCAGGGAGGTCCGGGTCAGCCCCAGCATTTT	CASSPQGGPGQPQHF